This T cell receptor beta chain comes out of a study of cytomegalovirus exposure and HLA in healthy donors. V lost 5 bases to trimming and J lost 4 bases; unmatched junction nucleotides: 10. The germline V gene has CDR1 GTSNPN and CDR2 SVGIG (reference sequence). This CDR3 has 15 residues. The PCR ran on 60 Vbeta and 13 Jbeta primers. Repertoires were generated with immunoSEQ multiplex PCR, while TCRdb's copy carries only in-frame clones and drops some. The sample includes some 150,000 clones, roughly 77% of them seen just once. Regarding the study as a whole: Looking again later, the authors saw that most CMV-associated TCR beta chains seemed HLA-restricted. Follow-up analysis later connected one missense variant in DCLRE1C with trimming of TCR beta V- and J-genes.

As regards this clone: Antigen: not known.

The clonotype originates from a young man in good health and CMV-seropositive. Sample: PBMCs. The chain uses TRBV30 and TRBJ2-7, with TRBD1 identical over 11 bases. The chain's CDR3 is CAWLAGQGAPYEQYF. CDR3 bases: TGTGCCTGGCTGGCCGGACAGGGGGCACCGTACGAGCAGTACTTC. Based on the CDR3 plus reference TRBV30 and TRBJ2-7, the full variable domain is SQTIHQWPATLVQPVGSPLSLECTVEGTSNPNLYWYRQAAGRGLQLLFYSVGIGQISSEVPQNLSASRPQDRQFILSSKKLLLSDSGFYLCAWLAGQGAPYEQYFGPGTRLTVT.